This is a list of T cell receptor beta chains from one sample in a study of PD-1 blockade in classical Hodgkin lymphoma. TCRdb keeps only in-frame clones here, not all; method: immunoSEQ multiplex PCR. Of 25,000 to 35,000 clones in the sample, 83% were seen once. The sequenced sample was peripheral blood mononuclear cells (PBMCs), obtained before the second cycle of nivolumab. These receptors originate from a human donor with classical Hodgkin lymphoma. Both conserved end residues are part of each CDR3. Fields, in order: J gene, V gene, CDR3 length, CDR3 protein.

>TRBJ1-1|TRBV6-6|12
CASSSQNTEAFF
>TRBJ2-7|TRBV27|16
CASSSLGLAGGYEQYF
>TRBJ2-3|TRBV5-1|14
CASSLEGQSDTQYF
>TRBJ2-5|TRBV7-7|13
CASSPDFGETQYF
>TRBJ2-1|TRBV6-1|16
CASSDLAGGPRNEQFF
>TRBJ1-1|TRBV19|14
CASSSDWINTEAFF
>TRBJ1-4|TRBV6-6|13
CASSRQDNEKLFF
>TRBJ2-3|TRBV7-3|16
CASSLAPGTGTDTQYF
>TRBJ2-3|TRBV5-4|14
CASSLNTEGDTQYF
>TRBJ1-1|TRBV5-4|13
CASSHGPGTEAFF
>TRBJ2-6|TRBV27|15
CASTLRFSGANVLTF
>TRBJ2-3|TRBV27|12
CASSPGPHTQYF
>TRBJ1-5|TRBV7-9|13
CASSRDNNQPQHF